One sample yielded the 8 T cell receptor beta chains listed below, sequenced in a study of T cells in Graves' hyperthyroidism and ophthalmopathy (dated by TCRdb to between 2018 and 2020). The receptor library was made with multiplex PCR. The sequencer listed for this sample is Illumina HiSeq 2000. Amplification of TCR beta CDR3 regions was carried out from RNA transcripts. For the first round of RT-PCR on the TCR CDR3, the HTBI primer set was used together with the Qiagen OneStep RT-PCR kit. TCRdb trimmed public reads at Q25 via fastp, called clones via MiXCR and kept in-frame beta chains. Each entry merges the rows of one CDR3 protein and shows their most common DNA and genes. This sample comprises 550,000 to 600,000 distinct CDR3 sequences, roughly 17% of them detected only once. The top ten constitute 18% of the sample. Sequencing was done on a sample of blood. Every receptor here comes from a woman under 30 with Graves' hyperthyroidism.

The gene calls are TRBV6-1 and TRBJ1-5; D is perhaps TRBD1 (5 bases). CDR3 size: 13 residues. Germline lookup yields CDR1 MNHNS and CDR2 SASEGT. The germline V and J ends were trimmed by 6 bases and 13 bases, with 19 bases remaining between them. CDR3 protein: CASSGMWGRKQHF. CDR3 nucleotide sequence: TGTGCCAGCAGCGGGATGTGGGGACGTAAACAGCATTTT.

This clonotype was seen repeatedly, ten times or more. The chain employs TRBV20-1 and TRBJ2-2; weak D call: TRBD2 (6 bases). The length of the CDR3 is 11 residues. Germline V CDR1 and CDR2: DFQATT, SNEGSKA (reference sequence). The ends were cut back, 5 bases at V and 5 bases at J, with 6 bases in the middle. CDR3 region: CSAAGTGELFF. In DNA, the CDR3 is TGCAGTGCTGCGGGGACCGGGGAGCTGTTTTTT.

The chain recombines TRBV6-2 or TRBV6-3 with TRBJ2-7; the D gene is possibly TRBD1 (6 bases). The CDR3 contains 16 residues. Looked up from germline, CDR1 is MNHEY and CDR2 is SVGEGT. V dropped 6 bases and J dropped 0 bases, with 18 bases sitting between them. The CDR3 loop is CASSRGSPKSSYEQYF. CDR3 DNA: TGTGCCAGCAGCAGGGGATCACCGAAGAGCTCCTACGAGCAGTACTTC.

In its sample, this clonotype was seen many times. The chain is built from TRBV2 and TRBJ2-1; 12 bases map to TRBD2. Germline V lookup: CDR1 SNHLY, CDR2 FYNNEI. This CDR3 has 14 residues. V dropped 3 bases and J dropped 6; count of bases not matched to a gene: 0. Here the CDR3 reads CASSETSGSNEQFF. The CDR3 DNA reads as TGTGCCAGCAGTGAGACTAGCGGGAGCAATGAGCAGTTCTTC.

This clonotype was found a few times. This chain joins TRBV4-1 and TRBJ2-5, with 7 bases identical to TRBD2. With V trimmed by 0 bases and J by 1 base, 2 bases remained unmatched. Germline CDR1 reads MGHRA; CDR2 reads YSYEKL. This CDR3 comprises 15 residues. The CDR3 nucleotides read TGCGCCAGCAGCCAAGAAGCGGGGAGCCAAGAGACCCAGTACTTC. Translation gives CASSQEAGSQETQYF.

This clonotype was observed a few times. Given a much more abundant clone one base away, this may be a read error. This chain connects TRBV4-2 to TRBJ2-1; D is unclear. V was clipped by 4 bases and J by 2 bases, with 12 bases between them. The CDR3 spans 15 residues. CDR1 LGHNA and CDR2 YNFKEQ come from the germline V gene. CDR3 amino acids: CASSLSSVPYNEQFF. The CDR3, as DNA: TGTGCCAGCAGCCTTAGCTCAGTCCCCTACAATGAGCAGTTCTTC.

This sequence joins TRBV5-1 and TRBJ1-2; D may be TRBD1 (5 bases). The germline V gene has CDR1 SGHRS and CDR2 YFSETQ. V was shortened by 4 bases and J by 4 bases, with 14 bases between the two germline ends. The length of the CDR3 is 14 residues. DNA for the CDR3: TGCGCCAGCAGCATTGGGGGGGTTTTCTATGGCTACACCTTC. Its protein product is CASSIGGVFYGYTF.

A remark on this clonotype: A much more abundant neighbour one base away suggests this may be a read error. DNA of the CDR3: TGTGCCAGCGGCTTCAGCGCCTCGGGATGGGCCAACGTCCTGACTTTC. Translated, it gives CASGFSASGWANVLTF. The chain has TRBV11-2 and TRBJ2-6, with a tentative D call TRBD2 (5 bases). The CDR3 spans 16 residues. Germline CDR1 and CDR2: SGHAT and FQNNGV.